This entry lists 2 T cell receptor beta chains sequenced from one sample in a study of cytomegalovirus exposure and HLA in healthy donors. The primer mix had 60 Vbeta and 13 Jbeta primers. TCRdb's copy holds only in-frame clones and misses some; the assay was immunoSEQ multiplex PCR. The sample holds about 100,000 clones; approximately 80% are singletons and the top ten take 0.7% to 0.85%. The specimen sequenced was PBMCs. The receptors here all came from a woman aged 55-70 years in good health and CMV-seronegative.

The chain is built from TRBV28 and TRBJ1-3; D is possibly TRBD1 (6 bases). The ends were cut back, 6 bases at V and 1 base at J, with 13 bases in the middle. CDR3 length equals 15 residues. Looked up from germline, CDR1 is MDHEN and CDR2 is SYDVKM. The CDR3 nucleotides read TGTGCCAGCAGACCACAGGGTACTTCTGGAAACACCATATATTTT. Translated: CASRPQGTSGNTIYF.

V is TRBV19 and J is TRBJ2-7; D is uncertain. Trimming removed 1 base from V and 0 bases from J, with 10 bases in between. CDR1 LNHDA and CDR2 SQIVND come from the germline V gene (reference sequence). This CDR3 is 15 amino acids long. As DNA, the CDR3 is TGTGCCAGTAGTATAGCTCGAGGCAGCTCCTACGAGCAGTACTTC. It yields the protein CASSIARGSSYEQYF.